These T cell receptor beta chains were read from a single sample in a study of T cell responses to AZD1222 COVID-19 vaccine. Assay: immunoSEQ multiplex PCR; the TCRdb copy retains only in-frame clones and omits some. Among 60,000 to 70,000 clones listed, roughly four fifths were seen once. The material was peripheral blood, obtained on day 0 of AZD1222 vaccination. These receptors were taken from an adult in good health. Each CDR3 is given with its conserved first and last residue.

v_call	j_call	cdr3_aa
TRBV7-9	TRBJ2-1	CASKGQGDNEQFF
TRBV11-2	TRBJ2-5	CASSDRVGQGYRETQYF
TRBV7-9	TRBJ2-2	CASDPGTGFIAGELFF
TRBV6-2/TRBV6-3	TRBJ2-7	CASSYGLRSYEQYF
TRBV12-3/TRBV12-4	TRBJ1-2	CASRTGLGGYTF
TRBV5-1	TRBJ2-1	CASSLATRGDDEQFF
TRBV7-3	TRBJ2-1	CASSLLGHPNEQFF
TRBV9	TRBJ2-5	CASSVVGTGETQYF
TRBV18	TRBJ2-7	CASSPQQGAYEQYF
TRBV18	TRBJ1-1	CASSPFREGTEAFF
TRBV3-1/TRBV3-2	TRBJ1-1	CASSPEATEAFF
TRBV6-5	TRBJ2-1	CASSYVGASEQFF
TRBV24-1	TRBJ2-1	CATSDFDRGGGNEQFF
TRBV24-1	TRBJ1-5	CATSAGNFQPQHF
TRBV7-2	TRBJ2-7	CASSLHSGTGSYEQYF
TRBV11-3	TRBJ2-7	CASSPSVGGSGNEQYF
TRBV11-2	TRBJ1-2	CASSLGGTGGYGYTF
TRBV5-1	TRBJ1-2	CASSLLTAQYGYTF
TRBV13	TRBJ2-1	CASSNRVAYNEQFF
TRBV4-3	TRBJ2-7	CASSQVTDGGYEQYF
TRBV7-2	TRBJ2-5	CASSPGLGFSGTQYF
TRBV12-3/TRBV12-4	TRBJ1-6	CASSRQSPLHF
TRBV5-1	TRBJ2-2	CASTGTGELFF
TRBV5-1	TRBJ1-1	CASSPGRTGGTEAFF
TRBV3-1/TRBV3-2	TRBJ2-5	CASSSGLAQTQYF
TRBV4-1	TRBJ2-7	CASSQVGRENEQYF
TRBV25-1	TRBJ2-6	CASNSGANVLTF
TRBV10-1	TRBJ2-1	CASSAQVNNEQFF
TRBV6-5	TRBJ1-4	CASSSGTGWSEKLFF
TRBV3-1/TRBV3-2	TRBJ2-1	CASSRLAGGFYNEQFF
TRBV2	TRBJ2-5	CASTVRAQETQYF
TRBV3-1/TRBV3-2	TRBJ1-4	CASSQARRTNEKLFF
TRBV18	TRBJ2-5	CASSSRRARGERSHF
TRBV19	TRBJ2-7	CASSRTGGDEQYF
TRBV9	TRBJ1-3	CASSEGWGPGNTIYF
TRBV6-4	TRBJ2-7	CASSGHYEQYF
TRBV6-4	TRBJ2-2	CASSDGVGGTGELFF
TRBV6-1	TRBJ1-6	CASSEVWARRNSPLHF
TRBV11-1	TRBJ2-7	CASSLELGEQYF
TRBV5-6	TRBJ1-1	CASSEDSWTEAFF
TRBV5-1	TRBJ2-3	CASSSRGLTDTQYF
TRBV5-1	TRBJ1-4	CASSLGQSNEKLFF
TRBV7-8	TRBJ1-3	CASSRDGGVGNTIYF
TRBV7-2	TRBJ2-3	CASSSAGTSTDTQYF
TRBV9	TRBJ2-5	CASSRGGAQETQYF
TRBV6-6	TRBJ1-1	CASSLRAEAFF
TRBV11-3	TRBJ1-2	CASSLARTDGYTF
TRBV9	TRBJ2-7	CASSVGQGKTYEQYF
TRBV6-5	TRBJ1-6	CASTSGQPNSPLHF
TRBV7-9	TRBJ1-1	CASSDLPDSEAFF
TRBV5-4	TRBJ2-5	CASSLDPDQETQYF
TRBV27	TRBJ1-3	CASSLSGNSGNTIYF
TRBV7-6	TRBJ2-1	CASSPAGYEQFF
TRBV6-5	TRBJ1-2	CASSFGGSGGYTF
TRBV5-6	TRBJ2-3	CASSSDFYSTDTQYF
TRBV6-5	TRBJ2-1	CASTLGGSYNEQFF
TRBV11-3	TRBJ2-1	CASSLGEGYEQFF
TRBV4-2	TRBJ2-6	CASSQEYSGANVLTF
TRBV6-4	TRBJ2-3	CASSDGGATDTQYF